The rows below give T cell receptor beta chains drawn from one sample of a study of cytomegalovirus exposure and HLA in healthy donors. Repertoires were generated with immunoSEQ multiplex PCR, while TCRdb's copy carries only in-frame clones and drops some. The table records about 130,000 clones, about 80% of them present only once. What was sequenced was PBMCs. These receptors all come from a woman aged 50 to 60 in good health and CMV-seronegative. CDR3s include the opening cysteine and the closing phenylalanine or tryptophan. Fields, in order: clone size, D gene, V gene, J gene, CDR3 protein, CDR3 DNA. The D gene is left open where the match is weak. Not every row has a clone size; where given, it reads once, few, many or a size class.

NA	TRBD1	TRBV19	TRBJ2-1	CASNPSDRGSYNEQFF	TGTGCCAGTAACCCCAGCGACAGGGGTTCCTACAATGAGCAGTTCTTC
few	NA	TRBV28	TRBJ2-3	CASSPRGGATDTQYF	TGTGCCAGCAGTCCGAGGGGGGGGGCCACAGATACGCAGTATTTT
medium-sized	NA	TRBV6-1	TRBJ2-7	CASVADSYEQYF	TGTGCCAGCGTCGCAGACTCCTACGAGCAGTACTTC
NA	NA	TRBV14	TRBJ1-1	CASSQLLSREGGAFF	TGTGCCAGCAGCCAACTCCTAAGCAGGGAAGGGGGAGCTTTCTTT
few	NA	TRBV19	TRBJ2-3	CASSTAEGHTDTQYF	TGTGCCAGTAGTACGGCGGAGGGCCACACAGATACGCAGTATTTT
NA	NA	TRBV4-1	TRBJ1-5	CASSQVQANLNQPQHF	TGCGCCAGCAGCCAAGTACAGGCAAATCTCAATCAGCCCCAGCATTTT
NA	TRBD2	TRBV7-2	TRBJ2-5	CASSWGGAQETQYF	TGTGCCAGCAGTTGGGGGGGAGCCCAAGAGACCCAGTACTTC
NA	NA	TRBV11-2	TRBJ2-2	CASSFFDTGELFF	TGTGCCAGCAGCTTTTTCGACACCGGGGAGCTGTTTTTT
NA	TRBD1	TRBV28	TRBJ2-5	CASSLVGQTQETQYF	TGTGCCAGCAGTTTAGTGGGACAGACCCAAGAGACCCAGTACTTC
once	NA	TRBV7-9	TRBJ1-2	CSSSPPNNRVGDGYTF	TGTTCCAGCAGCCCCCCAAATAACAGGGTGGGAGATGGCTACACCTTC
NA	NA	TRBV21-1	TRBJ2-1	CASSKGTGGAEQFF	TGTGCCAGCAGCAAAGGGACGGGGGGCGCTGAGCAGTTCTTC
NA	NA	TRBV5-1	TRBJ1-1	CASSLVGEPNTEAFF	TGCGCCAGCAGCTTGGTCGGGGAGCCGAACACTGAAGCTTTCTTT
once	TRBD1	TRBV25-1	TRBJ2-2	CASRRTGPNTGELFF	TGTGCCAGCAGGAGGACAGGGCCGAACACCGGGGAGCTGTTTTTT
NA	NA	TRBV7-2	TRBJ2-7	CASSLGLASVYEQYF	TGTGCCAGCAGCTTAGGGCTAGCGTCCGTCTACGAGCAGTACTTC
NA	NA	TRBV15	TRBJ2-7	CATSRDQNYEQYF	TGTGCCACCAGCAGAGATCAGAACTACGAGCAGTACTTC